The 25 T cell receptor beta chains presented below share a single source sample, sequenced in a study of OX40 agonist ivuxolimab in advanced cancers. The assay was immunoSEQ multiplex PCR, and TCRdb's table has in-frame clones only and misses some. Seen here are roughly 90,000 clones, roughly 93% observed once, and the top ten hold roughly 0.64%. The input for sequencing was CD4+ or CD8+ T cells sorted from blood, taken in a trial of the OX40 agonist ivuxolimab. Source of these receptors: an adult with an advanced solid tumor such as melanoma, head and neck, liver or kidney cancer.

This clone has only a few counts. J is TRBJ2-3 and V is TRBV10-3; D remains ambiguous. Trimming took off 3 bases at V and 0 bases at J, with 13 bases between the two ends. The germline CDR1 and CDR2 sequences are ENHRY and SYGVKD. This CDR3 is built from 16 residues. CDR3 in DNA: TGTGCCATCAGTGACGGTATGCGACCTAGCACAGATACGCAGTATTTT. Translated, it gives CAISDGMRPSTDTQYF.

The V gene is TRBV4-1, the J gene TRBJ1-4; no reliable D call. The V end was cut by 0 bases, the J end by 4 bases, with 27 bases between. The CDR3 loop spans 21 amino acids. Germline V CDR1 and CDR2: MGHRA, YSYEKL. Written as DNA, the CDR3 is TGCGCCAGCAGCCAAGATAATCAGAGACTCACGTTTCACTCTGATAATGAAAAACTGTTTTTT. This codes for CASSQDNQRLTFHSDNEKLFF.

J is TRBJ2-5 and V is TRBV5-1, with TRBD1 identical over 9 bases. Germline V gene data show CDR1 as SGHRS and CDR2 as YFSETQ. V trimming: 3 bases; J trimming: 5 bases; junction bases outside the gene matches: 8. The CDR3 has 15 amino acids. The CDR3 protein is CASSWDRDRVETQYF. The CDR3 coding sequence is TGCGCCAGCAGCTGGGACCGGGACAGGGTCGAGACCCAGTACTTC. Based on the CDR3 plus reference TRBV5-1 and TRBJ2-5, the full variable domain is KAGVTQTPRYLIKTRGQQVTLSCSPISGHRSVSWYQQTPGQGLQFLFEYFSETQRNKGNFPGRFSGRQFSNSRSEMNVSTLELGDSALYLCASSWDRDRVETQYFGPGTRLLVL.

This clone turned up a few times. The CDR3: CASSPEGTGSYEQYF. The CDR3 DNA reads as TGTGCCAGCAGCCCGGAGGGGACAGGCTCCTACGAGCAGTACTTC. This chain links TRBV7-9 with TRBJ2-7; 8 bases are a match to TRBD1. Unmatched junction bases numbered 6, after V lost 5 bases and J lost 0 bases. This CDR3 comprises 15 residues. Germline V gives CDR1 SEHNR, CDR2 FQNEAQ (reference sequence).

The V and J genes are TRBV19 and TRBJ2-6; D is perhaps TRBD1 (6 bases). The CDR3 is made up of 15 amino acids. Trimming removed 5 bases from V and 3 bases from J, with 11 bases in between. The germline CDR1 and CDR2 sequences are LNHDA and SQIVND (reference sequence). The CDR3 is CASSWGLGGANVLTF. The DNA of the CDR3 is TGTGCCAGTAGTTGGGGGCTAGGTGGGGCCAACGTCCTGACTTTC.

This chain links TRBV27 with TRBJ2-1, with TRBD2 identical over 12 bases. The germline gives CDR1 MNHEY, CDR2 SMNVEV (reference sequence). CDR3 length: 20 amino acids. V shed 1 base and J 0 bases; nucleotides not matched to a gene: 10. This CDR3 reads CASSLYLTSGGPSSYNEQFF. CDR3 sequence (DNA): TGTGCCAGCAGTTTATATCTCACTAGCGGGGGGCCGAGCTCCTACAATGAGCAGTTCTTC.

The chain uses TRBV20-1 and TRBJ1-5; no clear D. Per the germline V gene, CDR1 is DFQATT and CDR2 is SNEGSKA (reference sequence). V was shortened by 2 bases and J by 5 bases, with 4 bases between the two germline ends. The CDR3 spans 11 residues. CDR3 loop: CSARSDQPQHF. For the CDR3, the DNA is TGCAGTGCTAGATCCGATCAGCCCCAGCATTTT.

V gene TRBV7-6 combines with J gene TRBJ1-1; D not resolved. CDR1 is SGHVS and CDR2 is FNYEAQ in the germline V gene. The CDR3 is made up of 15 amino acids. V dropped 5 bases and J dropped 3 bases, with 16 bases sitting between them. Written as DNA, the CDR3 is TGTGCCAGCAGCCTGAGGACGGGAGTCGACACTGAAGCTTTCTTT. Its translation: CASSLRTGVDTEAFF.

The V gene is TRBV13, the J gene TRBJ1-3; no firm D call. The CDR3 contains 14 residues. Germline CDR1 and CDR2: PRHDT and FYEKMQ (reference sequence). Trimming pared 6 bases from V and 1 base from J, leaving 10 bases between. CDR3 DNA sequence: TGTGCCAGCAGTTTTACCGGGTCTGGAAACACCATATATTTT. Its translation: CASSFTGSGNTIYF.

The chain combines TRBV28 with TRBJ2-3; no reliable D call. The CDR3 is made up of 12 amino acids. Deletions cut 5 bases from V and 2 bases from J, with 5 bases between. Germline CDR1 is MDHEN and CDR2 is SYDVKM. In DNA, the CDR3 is TGTGCCAGCAGTACATACACAGATACGCAGTATTTT. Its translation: CASSTYTDTQYF.

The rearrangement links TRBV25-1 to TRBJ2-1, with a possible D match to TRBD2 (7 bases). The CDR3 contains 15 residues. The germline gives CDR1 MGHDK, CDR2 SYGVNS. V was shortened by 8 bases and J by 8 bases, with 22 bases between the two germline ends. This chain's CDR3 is CASAGGGVRFDEQFF. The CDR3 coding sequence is TGTGCCAGCGCCGGAGGGGGGGTAAGGTTCGATGAGCAGTTCTTC.

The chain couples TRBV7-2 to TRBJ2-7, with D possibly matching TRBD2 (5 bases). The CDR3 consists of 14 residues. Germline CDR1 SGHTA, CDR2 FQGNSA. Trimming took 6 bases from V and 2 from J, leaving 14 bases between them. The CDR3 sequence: CASSPPGAAYEQYF. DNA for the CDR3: TGTGCCAGCAGTCCCCCAGGAGCGGCCTACGAGCAGTACTTC.

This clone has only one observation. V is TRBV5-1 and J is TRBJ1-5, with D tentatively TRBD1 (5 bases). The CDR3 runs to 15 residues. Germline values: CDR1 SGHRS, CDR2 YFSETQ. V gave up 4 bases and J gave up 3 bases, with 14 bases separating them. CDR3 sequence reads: CASSEGRNLNQPQHF. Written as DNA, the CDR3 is TGCGCCAGCAGCGAGGGACGCAATCTCAATCAGCCCCAGCATTTT.

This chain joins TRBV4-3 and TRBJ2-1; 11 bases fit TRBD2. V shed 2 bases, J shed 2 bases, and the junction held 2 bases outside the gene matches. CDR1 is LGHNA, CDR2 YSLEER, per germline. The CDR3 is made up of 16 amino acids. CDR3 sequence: CASSQTTSGAYNEQFF. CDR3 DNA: TGCGCCAGCAGCCAAACGACTAGCGGGGCCTACAATGAGCAGTTCTTC.

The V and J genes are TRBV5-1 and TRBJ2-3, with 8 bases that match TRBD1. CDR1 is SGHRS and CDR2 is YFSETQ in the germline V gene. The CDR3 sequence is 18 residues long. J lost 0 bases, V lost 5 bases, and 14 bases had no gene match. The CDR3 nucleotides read TGCGCCAGCAGTTTCGGACAGGGCGGATCGATTAGCACAGATACGCAGTATTTT. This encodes CASSFGQGGSISTDTQYF. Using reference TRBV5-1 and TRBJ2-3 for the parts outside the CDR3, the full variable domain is KAGVTQTPRYLIKTRGQQVTLSCSPISGHRSVSWYQQTPGQGLQFLFEYFSETQRNKGNFPGRFSGRQFSNSRSEMNVSTLELGDSALYLCASSFGQGGSISTDTQYFGPGTRLTVL.

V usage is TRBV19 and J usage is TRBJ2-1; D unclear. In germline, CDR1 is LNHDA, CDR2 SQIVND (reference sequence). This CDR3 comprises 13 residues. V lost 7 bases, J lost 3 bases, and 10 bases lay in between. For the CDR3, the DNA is TGTGCCAGTAAAGCGAACAGCTACAATGAGCAGTTCTTC. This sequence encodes CASKANSYNEQFF.

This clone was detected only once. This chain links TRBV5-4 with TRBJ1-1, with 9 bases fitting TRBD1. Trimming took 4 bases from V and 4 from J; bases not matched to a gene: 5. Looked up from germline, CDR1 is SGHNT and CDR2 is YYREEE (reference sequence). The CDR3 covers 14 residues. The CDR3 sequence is CASSRQGVRTEAFF. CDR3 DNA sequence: TGTGCCAGCAGCAGACAGGGGGTTCGCACTGAAGCTTTCTTT.

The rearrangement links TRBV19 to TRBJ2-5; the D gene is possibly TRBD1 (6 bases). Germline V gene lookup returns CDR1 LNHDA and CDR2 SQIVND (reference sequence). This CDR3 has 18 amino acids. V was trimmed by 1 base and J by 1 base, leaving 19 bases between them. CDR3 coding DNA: TGTGCCAGTAGTATAGTGTATCGAGGGGGTAGGAGCCAAGAGACCCAGTACTTC. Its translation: CASSIVYRGGRSQETQYF.

CDR3 loop: CASSQGVGNSPLHF. CDR3 coding DNA: TGTGCCAGCAGCCAAGGCGTCGGGAATTCACCCCTCCACTTT. This chain links TRBV14 with TRBJ1-6; D is unclear. Germline V gene lookup returns CDR1 SGHDN and CDR2 FVKESK. Trimming took off 1 base at V and 7 bases at J, with 8 bases between the two ends. The CDR3 totals 14 residues.

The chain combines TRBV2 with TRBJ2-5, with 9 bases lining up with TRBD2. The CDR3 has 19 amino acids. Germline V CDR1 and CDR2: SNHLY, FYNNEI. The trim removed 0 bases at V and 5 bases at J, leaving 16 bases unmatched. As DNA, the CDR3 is TGTGCCAGCAGTGAAGCGCTTCTGGGAGCGGGGGGTGACGGGGAGACCCAGTACTTC. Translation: CASSEALLGAGGDGETQYF.

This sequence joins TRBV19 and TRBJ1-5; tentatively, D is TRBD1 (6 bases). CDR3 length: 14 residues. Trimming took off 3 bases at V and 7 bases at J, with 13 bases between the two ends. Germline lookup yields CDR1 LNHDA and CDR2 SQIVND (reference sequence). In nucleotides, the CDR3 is TGTGCCAGTAGTATGAACAGGGAGGGCCAGCCCCAGCATTTT. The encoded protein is CASSMNREGQPQHF. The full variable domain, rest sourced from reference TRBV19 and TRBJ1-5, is DGGITQSPKYLFRKEGQNVTLSCEQNLNHDAMYWYRQDPGQGLRLIYYSQIVNDFQKGDIAEGYSVSREKKESFPLTVTSAQKNPTAFYLCASSMNREGQPQHFGDGTRLSIL.

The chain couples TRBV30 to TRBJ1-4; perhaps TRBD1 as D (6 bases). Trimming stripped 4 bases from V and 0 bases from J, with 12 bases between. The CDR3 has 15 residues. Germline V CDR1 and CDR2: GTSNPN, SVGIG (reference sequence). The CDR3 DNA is TGTGCCTGGAAGAAAGAGGGGGCAACTAATGAAAAACTGTTTTTT. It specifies CAWKKEGATNEKLFF.

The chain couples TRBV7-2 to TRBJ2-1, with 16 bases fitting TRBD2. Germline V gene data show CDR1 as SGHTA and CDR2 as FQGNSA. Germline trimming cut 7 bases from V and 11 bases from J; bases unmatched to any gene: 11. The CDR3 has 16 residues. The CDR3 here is CASTTPGLAGGPQQFF. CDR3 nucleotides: TGTGCCAGCACCACTCCGGGACTAGCGGGAGGGCCGCAGCAGTTCTTC.

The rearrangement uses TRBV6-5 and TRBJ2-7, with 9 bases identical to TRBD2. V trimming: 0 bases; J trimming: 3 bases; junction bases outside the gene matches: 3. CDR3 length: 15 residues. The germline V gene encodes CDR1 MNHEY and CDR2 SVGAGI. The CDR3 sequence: CASSYSAGGLYEQYF. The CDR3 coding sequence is TGTGCCAGCAGTTACTCGGCGGGAGGGCTCTACGAGCAGTACTTC.

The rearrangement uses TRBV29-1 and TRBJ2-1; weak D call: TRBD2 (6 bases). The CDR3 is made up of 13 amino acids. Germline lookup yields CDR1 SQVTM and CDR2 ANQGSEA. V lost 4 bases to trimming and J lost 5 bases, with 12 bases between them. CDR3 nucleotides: TGCAGCGTTGCAGCGGGCAATAACAATGAGCAGTTCTTC. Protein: CSVAAGNNNEQFF.